These 28 T cell receptor beta chains were sequenced from one sample in a study of shared clonotypes between healthy human individuals. Method: immunoSEQ multiplex PCR; TCRdb's copy keeps in-frame clones and lacks some. The repertoire holds some 2.1 million clones, with roughly 94% as singletons. The sample was naive CD4+ T cells sorted from blood. Stated subset: CD45RA+ positively selected. These receptors were taken from a man aged 18-30 years in good health.

The genes are TRBV5-4 and TRBJ2-2, with TRBD2 identical over 9 bases. The V and J ends lost 5 bases and 0 bases, in that order; junction bases with no gene match: 5. The CDR3 spans 16 residues. Germline CDR1 reads SGHNT; CDR2 reads YYREEE (reference sequence). The CDR3 loop is CASRRTSGPNTGELFF. CDR3 in DNA: TGTGCCAGCAGACGCACTAGCGGGCCGAACACCGGGGAGCTGTTTTTT.

This chain links TRBV5-8 with TRBJ2-3, with D maybe TRBD1 (5 bases). Looked up from germline, CDR1 is SGHTS and CDR2 is YDEGEE. The CDR3 consists of 15 residues. With 3 bases removed from V and 0 bases from J, the gap between germline ends came to 11 bases. DNA of the CDR3: TGTGCCAGCAGCTGGACACTACGAAGCACAGATACGCAGTATTTT. Its translation is CASSWTLRSTDTQYF.

This sequence joins TRBV2 and TRBJ2-7, with 9 bases aligning to TRBD1. The CDR3 sequence is 15 residues long. Germline V CDR1 and CDR2: SNHLY, FYNNEI. The J segment lost 2 bases and the V segment lost 2 bases, leaving 4 bases of the junction unmatched. This CDR3 reads CASSEKTGGTYEQYF. The CDR3 DNA reads as TGTGCCAGCAGTGAAAAGACAGGGGGAACCTACGAGCAGTACTTC. Drawing the rest from reference TRBV2 and TRBJ2-7, the complete variable domain is EPEVTQTPSHQVTQMGQEVILRCVPISNHLYFYWYRQILGQKVEFLVSFYNNEISEKSEIFDDQFSVERPDGSNFTLKIRSTKLEDSAMYFCASSEKTGGTYEQYFGPGTRLTVT.

The chain couples TRBV6-5 to TRBJ1-6; 11 nucleotides match TRBD1. From germline, CDR1 is MNHEY and CDR2 SVGAGI. The V segment lost 4 bases and the J segment 7 bases; nucleotides outside the gene matches: 6. The CDR3 is 16 residues long. The CDR3 region is CASSWGTGGTNSPLHF. The CDR3 nucleotides read TGTGCCAGCAGTTGGGGGACAGGGGGAACAAATTCACCCCTCCACTTT.

This chain joins TRBV18 and TRBJ1-2; D is undetermined. Trimming pared 2 bases from V and 4 bases from J, leaving 11 bases between. There are 14 residues in the CDR3. CDR1 and CDR2 (germline): KGHSH, LQKENI. The CDR3 sequence: CASSPVRDVYGYTF. CDR3 DNA: TGTGCCAGCTCACCAGTCCGCGACGTCTATGGCTACACCTTC.

V usage is TRBV11-2 and J usage is TRBJ2-7, with a weak D call TRBD2 (6 bases). Trimming stripped 5 bases from V and 0 bases from J, with 14 bases between. Germline assignment: CDR1 SGHAT and CDR2 FQNNGV. The CDR3 sequence is 15 residues long. CDR3 amino acids: CASSTGTLSSYEQYF. CDR3 nucleotides: TGTGCCAGCAGCACCGGGACTCTATCCTCCTACGAGCAGTACTTC.

The chain uses TRBV7-8 and TRBJ1-6; 11 bases agree with TRBD1. This CDR3 is 14 amino acids long. The V gene's germline CDR1 is SGHVS and CDR2 FQNEAQ. V was clipped by 6 bases and J by 9 bases; unmatched bases: 4. CDR3 in amino acids: CASRTDRGPSPLHF. Here the CDR3 DNA reads TGTGCCAGCAGGACGGACAGGGGGCCTTCACCCCTCCACTTT. Drawing the rest from reference TRBV7-8 and TRBJ1-6, the complete variable domain is GAGVSQSPRYKVAKRGQDVALRCDPISGHVSLFWYQQALGQGPEFLTYFQNEAQLDKSGLPSDRFFAERPEGSVSTLKIQRTQQEDSAVYLCASRTDRGPSPLHFGNGTRLTVT.

This chain connects TRBV2 to TRBJ2-1, with 12 nucleotides matching TRBD1. Germline CDR1 reads SNHLY; CDR2 reads FYNNEI. This CDR3 region has 14 residues. V was clipped by 7 bases and J by 7 bases; unmatched bases: 5. The CDR3 protein is CASIVGQGANEQFF. The DNA of the CDR3 is TGTGCCAGCATTGTGGGACAGGGGGCAAATGAGCAGTTCTTC.

The chain combines TRBV9 with TRBJ1-4, with D possibly matching TRBD1 (5 bases). The germline V and J ends were trimmed by 4 bases and 8 bases, with 15 bases remaining between them. Germline V gene sequence: CDR1 SGDLS, CDR2 YYNGEE. The CDR3 sequence is 14 residues long. DNA of the CDR3: TGTGCCAGCAGCCTCAGGGTAGCTGGCGAAAAACTGTTTTTT. Its translation is CASSLRVAGEKLFF.

The chain uses TRBV6-5 and TRBJ2-7; no reliable D call. Germline lookup yields CDR1 MNHEY and CDR2 SVGAGI. This CDR3 contains 13 residues. V lost 5 bases and J lost 4, with 12 bases in between. Here the CDR3 DNA reads TGTGCCAGCAGTCCTTCAAAACCTTACGAGCAGTACTTC. Translated, it gives CASSPSKPYEQYF.

With respect to this clone: The junction and the germline gene differ at one end; a read error may be behind it. This rearrangement joins TRBV20-1 to TRBJ1-1; TRBD1 might be the D (5 bases). The CDR3 runs to 11 residues. CDR1 is DFQATT and CDR2 is SNEGSKA in the germline V gene (reference sequence). The CDR3 DNA reads TGTGGAGGGACCCGGAACACTGAAGCTTTCTTT. Translating it yields CGGTRNTEAFF.

The chain uses TRBV7-2 and TRBJ2-5; no definite D call. This CDR3 has 14 amino acids. The V gene lost 5 bases and the J gene lost 1 base, with 11 bases spanning the gap. From germline, CDR1 is SGHTA and CDR2 FQGNSA. This CDR3 reads CASSQGPIQETQYF. For the CDR3, the DNA is TGTGCCAGCAGCCAAGGACCTATCCAAGAGACCCAGTACTTC.

CDR3 loop: CASSLGGNTIYF. The DNA for the CDR3 is TGTGCCAGCAGCTTAGGTGGAAACACCATATATTTT. V and J are TRBV11-3 and TRBJ1-3, with D unclear. CDR3 length equals 12 residues. The V and J ends lost 1 base and 3 bases respectively, with 1 base between them. The V gene's germline CDR1 is SGHNT and CDR2 YENEEA.

This rearrangement joins TRBV4-2 to TRBJ1-6; 8 bases line up with TRBD1. The germline gives CDR1 LGHNA, CDR2 YNFKEQ. This CDR3 has 19 residues. V lost 0 bases, J lost 6 bases, and 13 bases stayed unmatched. The CDR3 here is CASSQDIGLTGAGNSPLHF. CDR3 DNA: TGTGCCAGCAGCCAAGATATTGGGTTGACAGGGGCTGGTAATTCACCCCTCCACTTT.

Worth noting for this clone: This sequence may be a read error, since a much larger clone differs from it by one base. This chain joins TRBV5-6 and TRBJ2-5; D call uncertain. CDR3 size: 11 residues. The germline V gene has CDR1 SGHDT and CDR2 YYEEEE. Trimming left V 4 bases short and J 1 base short, with 2 bases between. The CDR3 DNA sequence: TGTGCCAGCAGCGTCCAAGAGACCCAGTACTTC. This translates into CASSVQETQYF. Full variable domain (remainder filled in from reference TRBV5-6 and TRBJ2-5): DAGVTQSPTHLIKTRGQQVTLRCSPKSGHDTVSWYQQALGQGPQFIFQYYEEEERQRGNFPDRFSGHQFPNYSSELNVNALLLGDSALYLCASSVQETQYFGPGTRLLVL.

The rearrangement links TRBV6-6 to TRBJ2-7; D ambiguous. Germline V gene lookup returns CDR1 MNHNY and CDR2 SVGAGI (reference sequence). The V end lost 0 bases, the J end lost 1 base, and 10 bases lay between the germline ends. The CDR3 extends over 15 amino acids. CDR3 nucleotide sequence: TGTGCCAGCAGTTACTCGAAATCCGGTTCCTACGAGCAGTACTTC. Its protein is CASSYSKSGSYEQYF.

This sequence joins TRBV18 and TRBJ1-6, with a tentative D call TRBD1 (6 bases). The CDR3 length is 14 residues. The V gene's germline CDR1 is KGHSH and CDR2 LQKENI. The germline V and J ends were trimmed by 3 bases and 12 bases, with 15 bases remaining between them. This CDR3 reads CASSPGTHLGPLHF. The CDR3 region has the DNA TGTGCCAGCTCACCCGGGACACATTTGGGACCCCTCCACTTT.

The chain links TRBV11-2 to TRBJ1-2; D ambiguous. The CDR3 covers 11 residues. Germline CDR1 and CDR2: SGHAT and FQNNGV. The ends were cut back, 3 bases at V and 9 bases at J, with 8 bases in the middle. CDR3: CASSLLISYTF. In nucleotides, the CDR3 is TGTGCCAGCAGCTTGCTTATTAGCTACACCTTC.

This clone has a handful of counts. Relative to the germline gene, one junction end is altered; a read error may explain this. Other DNA sequences in this sample translate to the same CDR3. This chain uses TRBV11-2 with TRBJ1-2; D unresolved. The CDR3 is 14 amino acids. Germline assignment: CDR1 SGHAT and CDR2 FQNNGV. In nucleotides, the CDR3 is TGCGCCAGCAGACCAACCTATTCTAACTATGGCTACACCTTC. Translated: CASRPTYSNYGYTF.

The rearrangement uses TRBV9 and TRBJ1-1; TRBD1 agrees at 8 bases. The V gene end was trimmed by 4 bases and the J gene end by 1 base; junction bases not matched to a gene: 6. Germline V gene lookup returns CDR1 SGDLS and CDR2 YYNGEE. The CDR3 totals 15 residues. CDR3 residues: CASSLGTGSNTEAFF. In DNA form, the CDR3 reads TGTGCCAGCAGCTTAGGGACAGGATCGAACACTGAAGCTTTCTTT.

The chain recombines TRBV10-2 with TRBJ1-2; possible D gene TRBD1, 5 bases. CDR3 length: 12 amino acids. Germline assignment: CDR1 WSHSY and CDR2 SAAADI. Trimming removed 6 bases from V and 2 bases from J, with 7 bases in between. This CDR3 is CASRGRNYGYTF. CDR3 sequence (DNA): TGCGCCAGCAGGGGGCGCAACTATGGCTACACCTTC.

The chain is built from TRBV7-2 and TRBJ1-5; D call uncertain. Trimming removed 0 bases from V and 1 base from J, with 10 bases in between. Germline CDR1 SGHTA, CDR2 FQGNSA. CDR3 size: 16 residues. The CDR3 DNA reads as TGTGCCAGCAGCTTAGCGTCTCGCAGGAGCAATCAGCCCCAGCATTTT. Its translation is CASSLASRRSNQPQHF.

The chain joins TRBV10-3 to TRBJ2-7; possible D gene TRBD2, 5 bases. V was trimmed by 4 bases and J by 0 bases, leaving 10 bases between them. CDR3 length: 14 residues. Germline-derived CDR1 and CDR2 are ENHRY and SYGVKD. CDR3 DNA sequence: TGTGCCATCAGTGGAGGGATTTCCTCCTACGAGCAGTACTTC. Residues: CAISGGISSYEQYF.

This sequence joins TRBV5-1 and TRBJ2-3; 15 bases are shared with TRBD2. Losses at the gene ends were 4 bases for V and 3 bases for J; bases not matched to a gene: 6. Per germline, CDR1 SGHRS and CDR2 YFSETQ. This CDR3 spans 17 amino acids. The chain's CDR3 is CASSPGTSGRWTDTQYF. The CDR3 bases are TGCGCCAGCAGCCCCGGGACTAGCGGGAGGTGGACAGATACGCAGTATTTT.

The chain has TRBV27 and TRBJ2-7; possibly TRBD2 for D (6 bases). The CDR3 extends over 16 amino acids. V was pared by 5 bases and J by 2 bases, with 19 bases between. Germline CDR1 MNHEY, CDR2 SMNVEV (reference sequence). The CDR3 sequence: CASSKNSGLPAYEQYF. The CDR3, as DNA: TGTGCCAGCAGTAAAAATTCGGGACTGCCCGCCTACGAGCAGTACTTC.

This chain connects TRBV18 to TRBJ2-1, with 14 bases lining up with TRBD2. Trimming at V came to 2 bases and at J to 2 bases, leaving 2 bases not matched to a gene. The CDR3 totals 17 residues. CDR1 and CDR2 from the germline V gene are KGHSH and LQKENI. CDR3 sequence (DNA): TGTGCCAGCTCACCAGGGACTAGCGGGAGACCCTACAATGAGCAGTTCTTC. Its protein is CASSPGTSGRPYNEQFF.

This clone was seen just once. The genes are TRBV5-4 and TRBJ1-6; TRBD1 is a possible D gene (5 bases). V lost 0 bases to trimming and J lost 8 bases, with 12 bases between them. This CDR3 region has 15 residues. Germline V lookup: CDR1 SGHNT, CDR2 YYREEE (reference sequence). The DNA for the CDR3 is TGTGCCAGCAGCTTGGGCGGGGGTTCTGATTCACCCCTCCACTTT. It codes for CASSLGGGSDSPLHF.

The chain uses TRBV14 and TRBJ1-1, with D unclear. Germline CDR1 and CDR2: SGHDN and FVKESK. This CDR3 is 13 amino acids long. Trimming cost V 0 bases and J 11 bases, with 13 bases left between them. DNA of the CDR3: TGTGCCAGCAGCCAAGATTCGGGATTGGGCGCTTTCTTT. Its translation is CASSQDSGLGAFF.